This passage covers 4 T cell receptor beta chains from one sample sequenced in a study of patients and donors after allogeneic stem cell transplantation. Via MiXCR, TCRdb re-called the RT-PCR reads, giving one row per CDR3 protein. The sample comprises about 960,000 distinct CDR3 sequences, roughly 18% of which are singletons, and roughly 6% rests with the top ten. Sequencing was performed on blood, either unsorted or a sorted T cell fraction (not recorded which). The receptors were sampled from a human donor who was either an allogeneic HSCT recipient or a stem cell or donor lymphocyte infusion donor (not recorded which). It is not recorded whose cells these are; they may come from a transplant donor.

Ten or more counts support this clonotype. CDR3 bases: TGTGCCAGCAGTCCCAGGACAGGGCAATCAGAGACCCAGTACTTC. Protein product: CASSPRTGQSETQYF. The chain has TRBV12-3 or TRBV12-4 and TRBJ2-5; 8 nucleotides align to TRBD1. This CDR3 spans 15 amino acids. V dropped 5 bases and J dropped 4; count of bases not matched to a gene: 9.

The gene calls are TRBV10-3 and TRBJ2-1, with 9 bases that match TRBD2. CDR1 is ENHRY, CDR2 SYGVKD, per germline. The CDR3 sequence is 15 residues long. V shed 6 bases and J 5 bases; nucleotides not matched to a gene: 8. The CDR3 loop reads CAIRPLAGGDNEQFF. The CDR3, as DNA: TGTGCCATCAGGCCCCTCGCGGGGGGGGACAATGAGCAGTTCTTC.

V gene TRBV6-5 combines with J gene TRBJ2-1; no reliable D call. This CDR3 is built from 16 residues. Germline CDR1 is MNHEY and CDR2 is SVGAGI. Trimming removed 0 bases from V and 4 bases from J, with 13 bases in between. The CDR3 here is CASSYSALGGYNEQFF. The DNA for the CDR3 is TGTGCCAGCAGTTACTCCGCCCTAGGCGGATACAATGAGCAGTTCTTC.

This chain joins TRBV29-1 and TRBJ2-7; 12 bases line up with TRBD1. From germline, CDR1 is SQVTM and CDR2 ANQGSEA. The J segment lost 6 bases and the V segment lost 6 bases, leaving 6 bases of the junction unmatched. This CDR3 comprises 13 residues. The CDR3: CSVRGTGGLEQYF. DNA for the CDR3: TGCAGCGTGAGAGGGACAGGGGGCCTCGAGCAGTACTTC.